The 31 T cell receptor beta chains in this list originate from one sample, sequenced in a study of T cells in tuberculosis. As to time point: new active TB diagnosis, blood taken before or within 7 days of starting treatment. Method: immunoSEQ multiplex PCR; TCRdb's copy keeps in-frame clones and lacks some. The sample lists 25,000 to 35,000 clones, about 85% seen once, with roughly 5% in the top ten. Source: PBMCs, taken at tuberculosis diagnosis. Receptor source: an adult with tuberculosis.

This chain uses TRBV5-1 with TRBJ1-1; 7 bases align to TRBD1. CDR1 SGHRS and CDR2 YFSETQ come from the germline V gene. V lost 3 bases, J lost 1 base, and 3 bases stayed unmatched. The CDR3 is 14 amino acids. In nucleotides, the CDR3 is TGCGCCAGCAGCTCTTCAGGGGGGAACACTGAAGCTTTCTTT. Residues: CASSSSGGNTEAFF.

The CDR3 loop is CASSPGQGSEKLFF. The CDR3 coding sequence is TGTGCCAGCAGCCCGGGACAGGGGTCCGAAAAACTGTTTTTT. V and J are TRBV7-9 and TRBJ1-4; 10 bases are a match to TRBD1. The CDR3 loop spans 14 amino acids. V shed 5 bases, J shed 8 bases, and the junction held 5 bases outside the gene matches. CDR1 is SEHNR, CDR2 FQNEAQ, per germline (reference sequence).

The J gene is TRBJ2-7, the V gene TRBV7-2; D possibly corresponds to TRBD2 (5 bases). V shed 1 base and J shed 7 bases, with 8 bases lying between them. Germline V gives CDR1 SGHTA, CDR2 FQGNSA. CDR3 length equals 12 residues. The CDR3, as DNA: TGTGCCAGCAGCTTAGACGAGGGTGAGCAGTACTTC. Protein: CASSLDEGEQYF.

This sequence joins TRBV5-1 and TRBJ2-1; D is possibly TRBD1 (8 bases). This CDR3 spans 13 amino acids. The germline V and J ends were trimmed by 2 bases and 14 bases, with 17 bases remaining between them. CDR1 and CDR2 (germline): SGHRS, YFSETQ. The CDR3 sequence is CASSFRGREKEFF. CDR3 DNA sequence: TGCGCCAGCAGCTTCAGGGGGCGGGAGAAAGAGTTCTTC.

The chain carries TRBV5-4 and TRBJ1-2; TRBD1 agrees at 11 bases. Germline CDR1 reads SGHNT; CDR2 reads YYREEE (reference sequence). J gave up 4 bases and V 1 base, and 9 bases lay outside the gene matches. The CDR3 is made up of 17 amino acids. The CDR3 here is CASSLSGQGASFYGYTF. The CDR3 DNA follows: TGTGCCAGCAGCTTGTCCGGACAGGGGGCGAGTTTCTATGGCTACACCTTC.

The V call is TRBV14, the J call TRBJ1-5; D possibly corresponds to TRBD1 (6 bases). The CDR3 is 13 residues long. Trimming took 0 bases from V and 10 from J, leaving 10 bases between them. The germline V gene encodes CDR1 SGHDN and CDR2 FVKESK. In DNA form, the CDR3 reads TGTGCCAGCAGCCAAGATCAAGGGACACCCCAGCATTTT. The encoded protein is CASSQDQGTPQHF.

The CDR3 sequence: CASARDEKLFF. Written as DNA, the CDR3 is TGTGCCAGCGCCCGGGATGAAAAACTGTTTTTT. The chain carries TRBV28 and TRBJ1-4; D remains ambiguous. Germline lookup yields CDR1 MDHEN and CDR2 SYDVKM. V gave up 8 bases and J gave up 6 bases, with 7 bases separating them. The CDR3 spans 11 residues.

V is TRBV7-9 and J is TRBJ2-5, with D maybe TRBD1 (5 bases). V shed 4 bases and J shed 5 bases, with 23 bases lying between them. CDR1 and CDR2 from the germline V gene are SEHNR and FQNEAQ (reference sequence). The CDR3 spans 17 residues. The DNA of the CDR3 is TGTGCCAGCAGCTCCCCATGGGGCAGGGCCCCTTCGGAGACCCAGTACTTC. This gives the protein CASSSPWGRAPSETQYF.

This clone occurred once. V gene TRBV6-1 combines with J gene TRBJ2-7; 8 nucleotides match TRBD1. The CDR3 is made up of 12 amino acids. The V segment lost 7 bases and the J segment 2 bases; nucleotides outside the gene matches: 1. Germline loops: CDR1 MNHNS, CDR2 SASEGT. The CDR3 DNA follows: TGTGCCAGCAAGGGACAGGCCTACGAGCAGTACTTC. Translating it yields CASKGQAYEQYF.

The chain uses TRBV25-1 and TRBJ1-3, with unresolved D. The germline gives CDR1 MGHDK, CDR2 SYGVNS. CDR3 length: 14 residues. The ends were cut back, 5 bases at V and 0 bases at J, with 8 bases in the middle. The CDR3 sequence is CASSRGPSGNTIYF. CDR3 sequence (DNA): TGTGCCAGCAGTAGAGGCCCCTCTGGAAACACCATATATTTT.

The chain links TRBV11-2 to TRBJ1-1, with 8 bases lining up with TRBD1. The CDR3 covers 17 residues. The V gene's germline CDR1 is SGHAT and CDR2 FQNNGV. Unmatched junction bases numbered 11, after V lost 5 bases and J lost 0 bases. CDR3 sequence reads: CASSPRTGWSMNTEAFF. CDR3 coding DNA: TGTGCCAGCAGCCCGCGGACAGGGTGGTCCATGAACACTGAAGCTTTCTTT.

V and J are TRBV2 and TRBJ2-7; no clear D. CDR3 size: 14 residues. Trimming took 6 bases from V and 2 from J, leaving 14 bases between them. The germline V gene has CDR1 SNHLY and CDR2 FYNNEI. DNA for the CDR3: TGTGCCAGCAGCCCCAGGTCCCACCCCTACGAGCAGTACTTC. This gives the protein CASSPRSHPYEQYF. The full variable domain, with the rest looked up from reference TRBV2 and TRBJ2-7, is EPEVTQTPSHQVTQMGQEVILRCVPISNHLYFYWYRQILGQKVEFLVSFYNNEISEKSEIFDDQFSVERPDGSNFTLKIRSTKLEDSAMYFCASSPRSHPYEQYFGPGTRLTVT.

J is TRBJ1-1 and V is TRBV5-1, with 8 positions matching TRBD1. CDR3 length: 15 amino acids. CDR1 is SGHRS, CDR2 YFSETQ, per germline. The ends lost 3 bases at V and 4 bases at J; junction bases unmatched: 8. Here the CDR3 reads CASSYLQGGITEAFF. Here the CDR3 DNA reads TGCGCCAGCAGCTATCTACAGGGGGGGATCACTGAAGCTTTCTTT.

This clone was recorded only once. The rearrangement joins TRBV29-1 to TRBJ2-6; 7 bases match TRBD1. The germline gives CDR1 SQVTM, CDR2 ANQGSEA. Trimming removed 4 bases from V and 0 bases from J; junction bases left unmatched: 12. The CDR3 runs 18 residues. CDR3 nucleotides: TGCAGCGTTGTAGCCGGGCGACAGGGCCTCTCTGGGGCCAACGTCCTGACTTTC. Its protein product is CSVVAGRQGLSGANVLTF.

The rearrangement links TRBV27 to TRBJ1-1; no definite D call. V dropped 6 bases and J dropped 7 bases, with 6 bases sitting between them. Germline CDR1 reads MNHEY; CDR2 reads SMNVEV (reference sequence). There are 10 residues in the CDR3. The CDR3 here is CASRRLEAFF. CDR3 sequence (DNA): TGTGCCAGCAGGAGACTTGAAGCTTTCTTT.

This clone appeared a few times. This rearrangement joins TRBV29-1 to TRBJ2-3; 12 bases fit TRBD2. The trim removed 4 bases at V and 4 bases at J, leaving 12 bases unmatched. Germline-derived CDR1 and CDR2 are SQVTM and ANQGSEA. The CDR3 contains 17 residues. The CDR3 here is CSVVFLGLAGFSDTQYF. As DNA, the CDR3 is TGCAGCGTTGTCTTTTTAGGACTAGCGGGATTTTCAGATACGCAGTATTTT.

The count of this clone is one. The chain couples TRBV7-9 to TRBJ1-1, with a tentative D call TRBD1 (5 bases). The V gene's germline CDR1 is SEHNR and CDR2 FQNEAQ (reference sequence). There are 13 residues in the CDR3. Trimming removed 1 base at V and 7 bases at J, with 10 bases between. DNA for the CDR3: TGTGCCAGCAGCTTAGGGGGGGTGAATGAAGCTTTCTTT. As protein: CASSLGGVNEAFF.

The count of this clone is one. The chain combines TRBV20-1 with TRBJ2-5; no reliable D call. The V and J ends lost 6 bases and 2 bases respectively, with 7 bases between them. The germline CDR1 and CDR2 sequences are DFQATT and SNEGSKA (reference sequence). CDR3 length: 11 amino acids. The CDR3 nucleotides are TGCAGTGCCGACTTTCAAGAGACCCAGTACTTC. Encoded protein: CSADFQETQYF.

The V gene is TRBV5-1, the J gene TRBJ2-7; 8 nucleotides line up with TRBD1. CDR3 length: 19 residues. From germline, CDR1 is SGHRS and CDR2 YFSETQ. With V trimmed by 3 bases and J by 1 base, 18 bases remained unmatched. This CDR3 is CASSSDVPGQADSSYEQYF. The DNA for the CDR3 is TGCGCCAGCAGCTCTGACGTCCCGGGACAGGCGGATAGTTCCTACGAGCAGTACTTC.

Turning to this clone: The sample holds other DNA sequences that translate to the same CDR3. The chain uses TRBV30 and TRBJ2-5, with TRBD2 matching 11 bases. The CDR3 is 17 residues long. Trimming at V came to 5 bases and at J to 3 bases, leaving 14 bases not matched to a gene. CDR1 and CDR2 from the germline V gene are GTSNPN and SVGIG (reference sequence). For the CDR3, the DNA is TGTGCCTGGGTCGACTCCTACGGGACTAGCGGTAAAGAGACCCAGTACTTC. As protein: CAWVDSYGTSGKETQYF.

The V call is TRBV7-2, the J call TRBJ2-2, with TRBD1 identical over 9 bases. Germline CDR1 reads SGHTA; CDR2 reads FQGNSA. V trimming: 5 bases; J trimming: 5 bases; junction bases outside the gene matches: 3. The CDR3 sequence is 14 residues long. The DNA of the CDR3 is TGTGCCAGCAGCACGGGACAGGGAACCGGGGAGCTGTTTTTT. Translated: CASSTGQGTGELFF. Variable domain in full (rest from reference TRBV7-2 and TRBJ2-2): GAGVSQSPSNKVTEKGKDVELRCDPISGHTALYWYRQSLGQGLEFLIYFQGNSAPDKSGLPSDRFSAERTGGSVSTLTIQRTQQEDSAVYLCASSTGQGTGELFFGEGSRLTVL.

The chain uses TRBV28 and TRBJ2-3; TRBD1 agrees at 11 bases. CDR1 is MDHEN and CDR2 is SYDVKM in the germline V gene. V trimming: 3 bases; J trimming: 0 bases; junction bases outside the gene matches: 11. The CDR3 covers 19 residues. The CDR3 coding sequence is TGTGCCAGCAGTTTCCCCCCCCCGGGACAGGGGGAGAGCACAGATACGCAGTATTTT. The encoded protein is CASSFPPPGQGESTDTQYF.

The CDR3 protein is CAWRYGWEDGYTF. The CDR3 DNA reads as TGTGCCTGGAGATATGGATGGGAGGACGGCTACACCTTC. The genes are TRBV30 and TRBJ1-2; D is ambiguous. CDR3 length: 13 amino acids. Trimming took off 3 bases at V and 8 bases at J, with 16 bases between the two ends. CDR1 is GTSNPN and CDR2 is SVGIG in the germline V gene (reference sequence).

The chain joins TRBV7-8 to TRBJ2-5, with D perhaps matching TRBD1 (6 bases). V was trimmed by 4 bases and J by 1 base, leaving 13 bases between them. Germline CDR1 reads SGHVS; CDR2 reads FQNEAQ. This CDR3 is built from 15 residues. In DNA form, the CDR3 reads TGTGCCAGCAGCTCCTTCGGCAGGGGCCAAGAGACCCAGTACTTC. It yields the protein CASSSFGRGQETQYF.

The rearrangement uses TRBV10-3 and TRBJ2-5, with TRBD1 matching over 9 bases. J was trimmed by 4 bases and V by 10 bases; bases with no gene match: 7. The CDR3 runs to 13 residues. CDR1 is ENHRY and CDR2 is SYGVKD in the germline V gene. The CDR3 protein is CATSRGQGETQYF. The DNA of the CDR3 is TGTGCCACATCGAGGGGACAGGGAGAGACCCAGTACTTC.

The rearrangement links TRBV30 to TRBJ2-7; 8 bases are shared with TRBD1. V shed 1 base and J 0 bases; nucleotides not matched to a gene: 5. Germline V gene lookup returns CDR1 GTSNPN and CDR2 SVGIG (reference sequence). The CDR3 runs 15 residues. The CDR3 spells CAWSGDRSISYEQYF. The CDR3 DNA follows: TGTGCCTGGAGTGGGGACAGGAGTATCTCCTACGAGCAGTACTTC.

This chain links TRBV30 with TRBJ1-2, with TRBD1 matching over 7 bases. This CDR3 is built from 13 residues. Looked up from germline, CDR1 is GTSNPN and CDR2 is SVGIG (reference sequence). V shed 2 bases and J 6 bases; nucleotides not matched to a gene: 6. This chain's CDR3 is CAWSPGTVHGYTF. The CDR3 nucleotides are TGTGCCTGGAGTCCCGGGACAGTACATGGCTACACCTTC.

The V gene is TRBV4-1, the J gene TRBJ1-4; the match to TRBD1 covers 7 bases. Germline lookup yields CDR1 MGHRA and CDR2 YSYEKL. Trimming removed 4 bases from V and 0 bases from J; junction bases left unmatched: 8. The length of the CDR3 is 17 residues. Here the CDR3 DNA reads TGCGCCAGCAGCCCGACAGGGTCCCCAGCAACTAATGAAAAACTGTTTTTT. It translates to CASSPTGSPATNEKLFF.

This clone was seen a handful of times. V and J are TRBV2 and TRBJ1-2, with D unclear. Germline CDR1 SNHLY, CDR2 FYNNEI. The CDR3 is 12 residues long. V dropped 7 bases and J dropped 5 bases, with 11 bases sitting between them. CDR3 DNA: TGTGCCAGCACGGGAGAAGAGTATGGCTACACCTTC. Translation: CASTGEEYGYTF. The whole variable domain, remainder taken from reference TRBV2 and TRBJ1-2, is EPEVTQTPSHQVTQMGQEVILRCVPISNHLYFYWYRQILGQKVEFLVSFYNNEISEKSEIFDDQFSVERPDGSNFTLKIRSTKLEDSAMYFCASTGEEYGYTFGSGTRLTVV.

The chain uses TRBV4-1 and TRBJ2-7; TRBD1 matches at 10 bases. J lost 2 bases, V lost 4 bases, and 5 bases had no gene match. CDR1 is MGHRA, CDR2 YSYEKL, per germline. The CDR3 runs 15 residues. The CDR3 loop reads CASSRGTGDPYEQYF. DNA of the CDR3: TGCGCCAGCAGCCGTGGGACAGGGGACCCCTACGAGCAGTACTTC.

The chain employs TRBV5-1 and TRBJ2-7, with D possibly matching TRBD1 (6 bases). Germline V gene sequence: CDR1 SGHRS, CDR2 YFSETQ. This CDR3 spans 14 amino acids. V was shortened by 0 bases and J by 6 bases, with 13 bases between the two germline ends. Here the CDR3 DNA reads TGCGCCAGCAGCTTGGAACCAGGGGTGGCCGAGCAGTACTTC. This sequence encodes CASSLEPGVAEQYF. The whole variable domain, filled in from reference TRBV5-1 and TRBJ2-7, reads KAGVTQTPRYLIKTRGQQVTLSCSPISGHRSVSWYQQTPGQGLQFLFEYFSETQRNKGNFPGRFSGRQFSNSRSEMNVSTLELGDSALYLCASSLEPGVAEQYFGPGTRLTVT.